This entry lists 4 T cell receptor beta chains sequenced from one sample in a study of T cells in Graves' hyperthyroidism and ophthalmopathy (dated by TCRdb to the late 2010s). The library relied on multiplex PCR. Sequencing was performed on an Illumina HiSeq 2000. TCR beta CDR3 regions were amplified from RNA transcripts. The TCR CDR3 was subjected to a first round of RT-PCR using the HTBI primer set and the Qiagen OneStep RT-PCR kit. The public reads were run again by TCRdb, first through fastp at Q25 and then through MiXCR, and only productive beta chains were kept. Each entry merges the rows of one CDR3 protein and shows their most common DNA and genes. The sample table shows hundreds of thousands of distinct CDR3 sequences, and 12% to 15% are seen once. The leading ten clones occupy roughly 10% of the sample. Sequencing was done on a sample of blood. The receptors here all came from a woman under 30 with Graves' hyperthyroidism.

The gene calls are TRBV7-9 and TRBJ2-2; TRBD1 agrees at 11 bases. The CDR3 extends over 16 amino acids. The germline V gene has CDR1 SEHNR and CDR2 FQNEAQ (reference sequence). The ends lost 5 bases at V and 3 bases at J; junction bases unmatched: 5. The CDR3 coding sequence is TGTGCCAGCAGCGGCCGGGACAGGGGGGACACCGGGGAGCTGTTTTTT. This codes for CASSGRDRGDTGELFF. Combining the CDR3 with reference TRBV7-9 and TRBJ2-2 gives the whole variable domain DTGVSQNPRHKITKRGQNVTFRCDPISEHNRLYWYRQTLGQGPEFLTYFQNEAQLEKSRLLSDRFSAERPKGSFSTLEIQRTEQGDSAMYLCASSGRDRGDTGELFFGEGSRLTVL.

In its sample, this clonotype was seen many times. The V call is TRBV6-1, the J call TRBJ2-2; D possibly uses TRBD1 or TRBD2 (6 bases each). CDR1 is MNHNS and CDR2 is SASEGT in the germline V gene. The CDR3 covers 15 residues. Trimming pared 5 bases from V and 4 bases from J, leaving 14 bases between. The CDR3 region has the DNA TGTGCCAGCAGTTACAGGGCGCGGGGCACCGGGGAGCTGTTTTTT. This codes for CASSYRARGTGELFF.

This clonotype was recorded many times. J is TRBJ1-5 and V is TRBV19, with D unclear. Trimming stripped 1 base from V and 1 base from J, with 11 bases between. Germline V gene sequence: CDR1 LNHDA, CDR2 SQIVND (reference sequence). This CDR3 is 16 amino acids long. The CDR3 DNA is TGTGCCAGTAGTATAGGTCTCGTCGGGAGCAATCAGCCCCAGCATTTT. Its translation is CASSIGLVGSNQPQHF.

This chain uses TRBV29-1 with TRBJ2-3; D gene unclear. Germline V gene lookup returns CDR1 SQVTM and CDR2 ANQGSEA. V was pared by 3 bases and J by 4 bases, with 5 bases between. This CDR3 contains 11 residues. In DNA, the CDR3 is TGCAGCGTTGAGCCCCCAGATACGCAGTATTTT. Protein sequence: CSVEPPDTQYF.